This TCR beta chain originates from a study of blood T cell repertoires in COVID-19. Profiled with immunoSEQ multiplex PCR; TCRdb holds only in-frame clones, not every one. The table shows around 170,000 clones, with 70% to 90% occurring only once. The CDR3 covers 15 residues. Germline V gives CDR1 SSHAT, CDR2 FNYEAQ (reference sequence). The count of this clone is one. One end of the junction is discordant with germline, which a read error may explain. The sample consisted of peripheral blood. This TCR derives from a woman in her thirties with acute or convalescent COVID-19. The chain carries TRBV7-7 and TRBJ2-5; 8 bases fit TRBD1. CDR3 DNA: TGTGCTAGCAGCCAAGGACAGGGCCCACAAGAGACCCAGTACTTC. Translated, it gives CASSQGQGPQETQYF.